These T cell receptor beta chains were read from a single sample in a study of spatial heterogeneity in lung cancer. One entry per CDR3 protein results from TCRdb running MiXCR on the 5' RACE reads. The sample holds tens of thousands of distinct CDR3 sequences, about 12% seen once. Sequenced material: PBMCs, taken at follow-up. All receptors derive from a male donor with early-stage non-small cell lung cancer. Each CDR3 is given with its conserved first and last residue. D genes are given only for firm matches. Only some rows state a clone size, as once, few, many or a class for expanded clones.

TRBV4-2	16	few	TRBJ1-1	.	CASSQDLRQLNTEAFF
TRBV7-2	14	many	TRBJ1-4	TRBD1	CASSSGGQDEKLFF
TRBV15	17	few	TRBJ2-4	.	CATSRDSLTRAKNIQYF
TRBV12-3/TRBV12-4	18	.	TRBJ2-3	TRBD2	CASSSPGTSGYSADTQYF
TRBV5-1	14	many	TRBJ2-1	.	CASSFQGAYNEQFF
TRBV2	14	.	TRBJ1-4	.	CASRRTDTNEKLFF
TRBV7-9	15	.	TRBJ2-4	.	CASRLRGTTKNIQYF
TRBV6-5	15	few	TRBJ2-1	.	CASSYRGGDNNEQFF
TRBV29-1	18	few	TRBJ2-1	.	CSVGGVAGMPSSYNEQFF
TRBV20-1	17	.	TRBJ1-2	.	CSARDPAGNFPYYGYTF
TRBV7-8	16	few	TRBJ1-4	.	CASSSSGLATNEKLFF
TRBV7-2	11	.	TRBJ1-1	.	CASSPDTEAFF
TRBV4-3	13	few	TRBJ2-1	.	CASSQRGSTEQFF